This T cell receptor beta chain was obtained from a study of patients and donors after allogeneic stem cell transplantation (dated by TCRdb to the early 2020s). The library was obtained by RT-PCR. Sequencer: NextSeq 550. Through fastp at Q25 and MiXCR, TCRdb rebuilt clones from the public reads, retaining in-frame beta chains. Rows are combined by CDR3 protein, so each entry shows the most common genes and DNA. This sample holds 800,000 to 1,000,000 distinct CDR3 sequences; 15% to 20% were observed only once. The ten largest clones take up approximately 5.9% of the sample. The CDR3, from cysteine to phenylalanine, totals 14 residues. CDR3 DNA is the only sequence kept; it has 42 bases, read in frame from the first base. V is cut by 5 bases and J by 0 bases, and the space between the germline ends is 7 bases. CDR1 and CDR2 are drawn from the germline V gene (reference sequence): SEHNR, FQNEAQ. Points on this clonotype: Its antigen specificity is not known. Per-base qualities were not stored, and no clone one base away is much larger.

The sequence came from a human donor who was either an allogeneic HSCT recipient or a stem cell or donor lymphocyte infusion donor (not recorded which). It is not recorded whose cells these are; they may come from a transplant donor. The chain uses TRBV7-9 and TRBJ1-4, with the D gene too uncertain to name. What was sequenced was blood, either unsorted or a sorted T cell fraction (not recorded which). The CDR3 loop reads CASSRHSTNEKLFF. The base sequence is TGTGCCAGCAGCCGACATTCAACTAATGAAAAACTGTTTTTT.